The rows below give T cell receptor beta chains drawn from one sample of a study. TCRdb ran MiXCR on the 5' RACE reads and lists one entry per CDR3 protein. The data contain over 55,000 distinct CDR3 sequences, roughly 30% of them singletons. Sequenced input: tumor-infiltrating naive CD4+ T cells sorted from the breast tumor. Every receptor here comes from a female donor with breast cancer. The CDR3 runs from the conserved cysteine through the conserved F or W. The order of the fields is CDR3 length, D gene, V gene, clone size, J gene, CDR3 DNA, CDR3 protein. D genes are given only for firm matches. Some rows have no size entry. The others give once, few or many, or a class for an expanded clone.

CDR3 length: 12
D gene: TRBD1
V gene: TRBV30
clone size: .
J gene: TRBJ2-1
CDR3 DNA: TGTGCCTGGAGTGTGGGACAGGGGCGACAGTTCTTC
CDR3 protein: CAWSVGQGRQFF

CDR3 length: 19
D gene: TRBD2
V gene: TRBV28
clone size: once
J gene: TRBJ2-3
CDR3 DNA: TGTGCCAGCACCCCCCCCTGTGTTAGCGGGAGAAACAGCACAGATACGCAGTATTTT
CDR3 protein: CASTPPCVSGRNSTDTQYF

CDR3 length: 14
D gene: TRBD1
V gene: TRBV20-1
clone size: .
J gene: TRBJ1-2
CDR3 DNA: TGCAGTGCTAGAGATCAGGACAGGGGGTATAGCTACACCTTC
CDR3 protein: CSARDQDRGYSYTF

CDR3 length: 13
D gene: TRBD2
V gene: TRBV3-1
clone size: few
J gene: TRBJ2-1
CDR3 DNA: TGTGCCAGCAGCCAAGCGGGGGGGAATGAGCAGTTCTTC
CDR3 protein: CASSQAGGNEQFF

CDR3 length: 16
D gene: .
V gene: TRBV7-3
clone size: few
J gene: TRBJ2-2
CDR3 DNA: TGTGCCAGCAGCCCAAGTCCGGGGACGAACACCGGGGAGCTGTTTTTT
CDR3 protein: CASSPSPGTNTGELFF

CDR3 length: 15
D gene: TRBD2
V gene: TRBV28
clone size: .
J gene: TRBJ2-7
CDR3 DNA: TGTGCCAGCAGAGCTAGCGGGAGGGCCTCTGGGGAGCAGTACTTC
CDR3 protein: CASRASGRASGEQYF

CDR3 length: 12
D gene: .
V gene: TRBV7-9
clone size: .
J gene: TRBJ1-1
CDR3 DNA: TGTGCCAGCAGCTTAGGGGGATTTGAAGCTTTCTTT
CDR3 protein: CASSLGGFEAFF

CDR3 length: 14
D gene: TRBD1
V gene: TRBV7-2
clone size: .
J gene: TRBJ1-1
CDR3 DNA: TGTGCCAGCAGCTTACCCTTAGGGACAGTAAAAGCTTTCTTT
CDR3 protein: CASSLPLGTVKAFF

CDR3 length: 16
D gene: .
V gene: TRBV3-1
clone size: .
J gene: TRBJ1-4
CDR3 DNA: TGTGCCAGCAGCCAAGAAAAGGGGTTGGGCGGTGAAAAACTGTTTTTT
CDR3 protein: CASSQEKGLGGEKLFF

CDR3 length: 15
D gene: .
V gene: TRBV14
clone size: .
J gene: TRBJ2-5
CDR3 DNA: TGTGCCAGCAGCCAAGATCAGTTCGGCACGGAGACCCAGTACTTC
CDR3 protein: CASSQDQFGTETQYF

CDR3 length: 15
D gene: .
V gene: TRBV7-2
clone size: .
J gene: TRBJ2-5
CDR3 DNA: TGTGCCAGCAGCTTAGATGGGTACTCTCAAGAGACCCAGTACTTC
CDR3 protein: CASSLDGYSQETQYF

CDR3 length: 14
D gene: .
V gene: TRBV6-6
clone size: .
J gene: TRBJ2-6
CDR3 DNA: TGTGCCAGCAGTTACATCTCTGGGGCCAACGTCCTGACTTTC
CDR3 protein: CASSYISGANVLTF

CDR3 length: 16
D gene: TRBD2
V gene: TRBV4-2
clone size: .
J gene: TRBJ2-1
CDR3 DNA: TGTGCCAGCAGCCAAGATTTAGCGGGAGGTCACAATGAGCAGTTCTTC
CDR3 protein: CASSQDLAGGHNEQFF

CDR3 length: 15
D gene: TRBD2
V gene: TRBV5-1
clone size: few
J gene: TRBJ2-5
CDR3 DNA: TGCGCCAGCAGCTCGAAGGCTAGCGGGGGCGAGACCCAGTACTTC
CDR3 protein: CASSSKASGGETQYF

CDR3 length: 15
D gene: TRBD1
V gene: TRBV5-1
clone size: few
J gene: TRBJ1-1
CDR3 DNA: TGCGCCAGCAGCGCCCCGGACAGGGGAGATACTGAAGCTTTCTTT
CDR3 protein: CASSAPDRGDTEAFF

CDR3 length: 14
D gene: TRBD1
V gene: TRBV10-3
clone size: .
J gene: TRBJ1-2
CDR3 DNA: TGTGCCATCAGTGACGGGACAGCCCGAGATGGCTACACCTTC
CDR3 protein: CAISDGTARDGYTF

CDR3 length: 14
D gene: TRBD2
V gene: TRBV28
clone size: .
J gene: TRBJ2-5
CDR3 DNA: TGTGCCAGCAGGCCCAGCGGGAGCTGGGAGACCCAGTACTTC
CDR3 protein: CASRPSGSWETQYF

CDR3 length: 14
D gene: .
V gene: TRBV9
clone size: .
J gene: TRBJ2-7
CDR3 DNA: TGTGCCAGCAGCGTCCTCCAGGACGGGGGCGAGCAGTACTTC
CDR3 protein: CASSVLQDGGEQYF

CDR3 length: 15
D gene: TRBD2
V gene: TRBV20-1
clone size: few
J gene: TRBJ2-1
CDR3 DNA: TGCAGTGCTCAGAAACGGAGCGGGGTAATAGATGAGCAGTTCTTC
CDR3 protein: CSAQKRSGVIDEQFF

CDR3 length: 17
D gene: .
V gene: TRBV6-2/TRBV6-3
clone size: .
J gene: TRBJ2-5
CDR3 DNA: TGTGCCAGCAGTTACTCGAAGGTCAACAGGAACAAAGAGACCCAGTACTTC
CDR3 protein: CASSYSKVNRNKETQYF

CDR3 length: 15
D gene: TRBD1
V gene: TRBV7-3
clone size: .
J gene: TRBJ2-7
CDR3 DNA: TGTGCCAGCAGCTCGACCGGGACAGTGGGCTACGAGCAGTACTTC
CDR3 protein: CASSSTGTVGYEQYF

CDR3 length: 13
D gene: .
V gene: TRBV9
clone size: few
J gene: TRBJ1-5
CDR3 DNA: TGTGCCAGCAGCGCTGGTCCCAATCAGCCCCAGCATTTT
CDR3 protein: CASSAGPNQPQHF

CDR3 length: 15
D gene: TRBD1
V gene: TRBV29-1
clone size: few
J gene: TRBJ2-1
CDR3 DNA: TGCAGCGTGGTTCAGGGGACAGGGATCGACAATGAGCAGTTCTTC
CDR3 protein: CSVVQGTGIDNEQFF

CDR3 length: 12
D gene: .
V gene: TRBV12-3/TRBV12-4
clone size: few
J gene: TRBJ2-5
CDR3 DNA: TGTGCCAGCAGCCTGCTAGGGGAGACCCAGTACTTC
CDR3 protein: CASSLLGETQYF

CDR3 length: 17
D gene: TRBD2
V gene: TRBV5-1
clone size: .
J gene: TRBJ2-2
CDR3 DNA: TGCGCCAGCAGCCGGGCCCTAGCGGGGGTTGGCACCGGGGAGCTGTCTTTT
CDR3 protein: CASSRALAGVGTGELSF

CDR3 length: 14
D gene: TRBD1
V gene: TRBV12-3/TRBV12-4
clone size: .
J gene: TRBJ1-5
CDR3 DNA: TGTGCCAGCAGAGGGACAGGGAACAATCAGTCCCAGCATTTT
CDR3 protein: CASRGTGNNQSQHF

CDR3 length: 20
D gene: TRBD1
V gene: TRBV20-1
clone size: few
J gene: TRBJ2-1
CDR3 DNA: TGCAGTGCTAGACGACCTAGAGGACAGGGGGCCGTAAGCTCCTACAATGAGCAGTTCTTC
CDR3 protein: CSARRPRGQGAVSSYNEQFF

CDR3 length: 14
D gene: TRBD1
V gene: TRBV9
clone size: few
J gene: TRBJ1-2
CDR3 DNA: TGTGCCAGCAGCCCAGGACAGGCATGGGATGGCTACACCTTC
CDR3 protein: CASSPGQAWDGYTF

CDR3 length: 15
D gene: .
V gene: TRBV11-2
clone size: .
J gene: TRBJ1-2
CDR3 DNA: TGTGCCAGCAGCTTAGCCCGTGAGGCAGATTATGGCTACACCTTC
CDR3 protein: CASSLAREADYGYTF

CDR3 length: 15
D gene: .
V gene: TRBV7-2
clone size: many
J gene: TRBJ2-5
CDR3 DNA: TGTGCCAGCACCGAGACAGCCGATAGAATTCAGACCCAGTACTTC
CDR3 protein: CASTETADRIQTQYF

CDR3 length: 15
D gene: .
V gene: TRBV4-2
clone size: few
J gene: TRBJ1-6
CDR3 DNA: TGTGCCAGCAGCCAAACAGTTAGCCTAGGTTCACCCCTCCACTTT
CDR3 protein: CASSQTVSLGSPLHF

CDR3 length: 16
D gene: .
V gene: TRBV12-3/TRBV12-4
clone size: few
J gene: TRBJ2-3
CDR3 DNA: TGTGCCAGCAGTTCACTTGTGGGGGCAGGCACAGATACGCAGTATTTT
CDR3 protein: CASSSLVGAGTDTQYF

CDR3 length: 15
D gene: .
V gene: TRBV20-1
clone size: few
J gene: TRBJ1-5
CDR3 DNA: TGCAGTGCTTCCCCTAGGGGTTATAGCAATCAGCCCCAGCATTTT
CDR3 protein: CSASPRGYSNQPQHF

CDR3 length: 15
D gene: TRBD2
V gene: TRBV5-1
clone size: many
J gene: TRBJ2-3
CDR3 DNA: TGCGCCAGCAGCTTTAGCGGGTCTAGCACAGATACGCAGTATTTT
CDR3 protein: CASSFSGSSTDTQYF

CDR3 length: 15
D gene: TRBD1
V gene: TRBV20-1
clone size: .
J gene: TRBJ1-6
CDR3 DNA: TGCAGTGCGCGAACACAGGGGGCGATGGGTTCACCCCTCCACTTT
CDR3 protein: CSARTQGAMGSPLHF

CDR3 length: 16
D gene: .
V gene: TRBV24-1
clone size: few
J gene: TRBJ2-2
CDR3 DNA: TGTGCCACCAGTGACCTGAAGGGGGGAGACACCGGGGAGCTGTTTTTT
CDR3 protein: CATSDLKGGDTGELFF

CDR3 length: 15
D gene: .
V gene: TRBV15
clone size: .
J gene: TRBJ1-5
CDR3 DNA: TGTGCCACCAGCAGAGGTTCAGTTAGCAATCAGCCCCAGCATTTT
CDR3 protein: CATSRGSVSNQPQHF

CDR3 length: 14
D gene: .
V gene: TRBV28
clone size: .
J gene: TRBJ2-1
CDR3 DNA: TGTGCCAGCAGTTGGGGTGCGGCCTACAATGAGCAGTTCTTC
CDR3 protein: CASSWGAAYNEQFF

CDR3 length: 13
D gene: .
V gene: TRBV7-3
clone size: .
J gene: TRBJ1-1
CDR3 DNA: TGTGCCAGCAGCCAGGGAGGAAGGACTGAAGCTTTCTTT
CDR3 protein: CASSQGGRTEAFF

CDR3 length: 16
D gene: TRBD2
V gene: TRBV5-1
clone size: few
J gene: TRBJ2-7
CDR3 DNA: TGCGCCAGCAGCTGGACACTAGCGGGGGACCCCTACGAGCAGTACTTC
CDR3 protein: CASSWTLAGDPYEQYF

CDR3 length: 18
D gene: .
V gene: TRBV3-2
clone size: many
J gene: TRBJ2-2
CDR3 DNA: TGTGCCAGCAGCCAAGATCGACGGGGCCTCGCGAACACCGGGGAGCTGTTTTTT
CDR3 protein: CASSQDRRGLANTGELFF

CDR3 length: 15
D gene: .
V gene: TRBV3-1
clone size: few
J gene: TRBJ2-3
CDR3 DNA: TGTGCCAGCAGCCAGGTGGGGGCGGGCACAGATACGCAGTATTTT
CDR3 protein: CASSQVGAGTDTQYF